What follows are 25 T cell receptor beta chains derived from one specimen sequenced in a study of OX40 agonist ivuxolimab in advanced cancers. The method behind the library was the immunoSEQ multiplex PCR assay. Drawn from immuneACCESS, this table holds only the in-frame rearrangements with V and J called that TCRdb kept. Clones are partly lost; checked studies trace under half to an unresolved V gene and leave the rest unexplained. The sample data list some 20,000 clones, and roughly four fifths of these were observed just once. In total, the top ten clones hold approximately 15% of the sample. The specimen was CD4+ or CD8+ T cells sorted from blood, collected in a trial of the OX40 agonist ivuxolimab. Receptors were obtained from an adult with an advanced solid tumor such as melanoma, head and neck, liver or kidney cancer.

V usage is TRBV30 and J usage is TRBJ1-2, with 7 positions matching TRBD1. J lost 8 bases, V lost 4 bases, and 10 bases had no gene match. The length of the CDR3 is 13 residues. Germline values: CDR1 GTSNPN, CDR2 SVGIG (reference sequence). DNA of the CDR3: TGTGCCTGGAACCCGACAGGGCCCTCCGGCTACACCTTC. Encoded protein: CAWNPTGPSGYTF. The whole variable domain, remainder taken from reference TRBV30 and TRBJ1-2, is SQTIHQWPATLVQPVGSPLSLECTVEGTSNPNLYWYRQAAGRGLQLLFYSVGIGQISSEVPQNLSASRPQDRQFILSSKKLLLSDSGFYLCAWNPTGPSGYTFGSGTRLTVV.

This chain connects TRBV7-3 to TRBJ1-3; D is perhaps TRBD1 (6 bases). Germline CDR1 is SGHTA and CDR2 is FQGTGA. V shed 5 bases and J shed 3 bases, with 11 bases lying between them. The CDR3 totals 14 residues. For the CDR3, the DNA is TGTGCCAGCAGCGCTACAGGGTATGGAAACACCATATATTTT. It translates to CASSATGYGNTIYF. The full variable domain, in which reference TRBV7-3 and TRBJ1-3 provide the parts outside the CDR3, is GAGVSQTPSNKVTEKGKYVELRCDPISGHTALYWYRQSLGQGPEFLIYFQGTGAADDSGLPNDRFFAVRPEGSVSTLKIQRTERGDSAVYLCASSATGYGNTIYFGEGSWLTVV.

This clone was seen only a few times. The chain's CDR3 is CASSKGQGTDTQYF. DNA for the CDR3: TGTGCCAGCAGTAAAGGACAGGGCACAGATACGCAGTATTTT. The chain uses TRBV6-4 and TRBJ2-3; 7 bases line up with TRBD1. J was trimmed by 1 base and V by 5 bases; bases with no gene match: 3. The CDR3 length is 14 residues. The germline V gene encodes CDR1 MRHNA and CDR2 SNTAGT.

This clone has just one count. The CDR3 here is CASSLMEGDLTGYTF. The CDR3 DNA sequence: TGTGCCAGCAGCTTAATGGAGGGGGACCTGACGGGCTACACCTTC. V and J are TRBV7-3 and TRBJ1-2; the D gene is possibly TRBD1 (6 bases). Germline loops: CDR1 SGHTA, CDR2 FQGTGA. V shed 1 base and J shed 8 bases, with 17 bases lying between them. The CDR3 runs to 15 residues.

This clone was counted only a few times. J is TRBJ1-5 and V is TRBV28; a possible D gene is TRBD1 (5 bases). The germline V gene encodes CDR1 MDHEN and CDR2 SYDVKM. This CDR3 is 12 amino acids long. V was pared by 7 bases and J by 11 bases, with 15 bases between. The CDR3 region is CASTLGVGAQHF. CDR3 DNA: TGTGCCAGCACCTTAGGCGTAGGGGCCCAGCATTTT.

V and J are TRBV6-1 and TRBJ1-6; D possibly corresponds to TRBD1 (5 bases). The V gene lost 7 bases and the J gene lost 4 bases, with 11 bases spanning the gap. Per germline, CDR1 MNHNS and CDR2 SASEGT. CDR3 length: 14 amino acids. CDR3 sequence: CASTTRGYNSPLHF. The DNA of the CDR3 is TGTGCCAGCACAACCCGGGGGTATAATTCACCCCTCCACTTT.

This clone was seen only a few times. J is TRBJ2-1 and V is TRBV4-2; 13 nucleotides match TRBD2. Germline CDR1 and CDR2: LGHNA and YNFKEQ. The trim removed 1 base at V and 7 bases at J, leaving 10 bases unmatched. The CDR3 runs 18 residues. As DNA, the CDR3 is TGTGCCAGCAGCCAAGCGGGACTAGCGGGGCTTTTGGGGAATGAGCAGTTCTTC. Its protein product is CASSQAGLAGLLGNEQFF.

This clone came up a few times. V and J are TRBV20-1 and TRBJ2-7; D is undetermined. The CDR3 consists of 11 residues. From germline, CDR1 is DFQATT and CDR2 SNEGSKA (reference sequence). CDR3 residues: CSADWVYEQYF. The CDR3 DNA reads as TGCAGCGCCGACTGGGTGTACGAGCAGTACTTC.

The chain has TRBV11-2 and TRBJ2-7, with 10 bases lining up with TRBD1. V lost 2 bases and J lost 6; bases outside the gene matches: 13. Germline loops: CDR1 SGHAT, CDR2 FQNNGV. This CDR3 has 17 amino acids. The DNA of the CDR3 is TGTGCCAGCAGCTTATTACGTTTCGGACAGGGGGAGGGCGAGCAGTACTTC. This sequence encodes CASSLLRFGQGEGEQYF.

J is TRBJ2-7 and V is TRBV11-2, with TRBD1 identical over 8 bases. J gave up 0 bases and V 5 bases, and 6 bases lay outside the gene matches. Germline V gene sequence: CDR1 SGHAT, CDR2 FQNNGV. The CDR3 loop spans 15 amino acids. In nucleotides, the CDR3 is TGTGCCAGCAGCCCCAGACAGGGGCCCTCCTACGAGCAGTACTTC. Translation: CASSPRQGPSYEQYF.

J is TRBJ2-2 and V is TRBV2, with D possibly being TRBD1 (6 bases). Germline values: CDR1 SNHLY, CDR2 FYNNEI. CDR3 size: 14 residues. The V end lost 7 bases, the J end lost 5 bases, and 14 bases lay between the germline ends. This chain's CDR3 is CASIPRGDTGELFF. The CDR3 region has the DNA TGTGCCAGCATTCCCAGGGGAGATACCGGGGAGCTGTTTTTT. Full variable domain (missing parts from reference TRBV2 and TRBJ2-2): EPEVTQTPSHQVTQMGQEVILRCVPISNHLYFYWYRQILGQKVEFLVSFYNNEISEKSEIFDDQFSVERPDGSNFTLKIRSTKLEDSAMYFCASIPRGDTGELFFGEGSRLTVL.

This chain joins TRBV5-1 and TRBJ2-3; 15 nucleotides line up with TRBD2. Germline CDR1 and CDR2: SGHRS and YFSETQ. V gave up 4 bases and J gave up 5 bases; unmatched junction bases: 5. The CDR3 spans 16 residues. The chain's CDR3 is CASSPGTSGGRDTQYF. The DNA of the CDR3 is TGCGCCAGCAGCCCGGGGACTAGCGGGGGGAGAGATACGCAGTATTTT.

The V and J genes are TRBV5-6 and TRBJ1-3; D not resolved. Germline CDR1 reads SGHDT; CDR2 reads YYEEEE. This CDR3 is 15 amino acids long. V lost 4 bases and J lost 0, with 11 bases in between. CDR3 loop: CASSRTGLSGNTIYF. Written as DNA, the CDR3 is TGTGCCAGCAGCCGGACGGGTCTCTCTGGAAACACCATATATTTT.

V is TRBV6-6 and J is TRBJ1-6, with D possibly TRBD1 on 5 matching bases. Germline V gene sequence: CDR1 MNHNY, CDR2 SVGAGI (reference sequence). The CDR3 contains 13 residues. Trimming stripped 6 bases from V and 18 bases from J, with 21 bases between. CDR3 sequence (DNA): TGTGCCAGCAGACCCCGGGGCACCTCGAAGACCCACTTT. Amino acids: CASRPRGTSKTHF.

The rearrangement uses TRBV19 and TRBJ1-1; perhaps TRBD1 as D (6 bases). This CDR3 spans 13 amino acids. Per germline, CDR1 LNHDA and CDR2 SQIVND (reference sequence). Trimming cost V 7 bases and J 1 base, with 10 bases left between them. The CDR3 reads CASNLGQNTEAFF. The CDR3 DNA reads as TGTGCCAGTAATCTGGGACAGAACACTGAAGCTTTCTTT.

This clone has a handful of counts. The V and J genes are TRBV28 and TRBJ1-2, with D maybe TRBD1 (5 bases). Germline assignment: CDR1 MDHEN and CDR2 SYDVKM. V dropped 5 bases and J dropped 3 bases, with 7 bases sitting between them. CDR3 length: 12 amino acids. This CDR3 reads CASSTGDYGYTF. CDR3 coding DNA: TGTGCCAGCAGTACAGGTGACTATGGCTACACCTTC.

The chain is built from TRBV7-2 and TRBJ2-4, with a weak D call TRBD2 (5 bases). CDR3 length equals 15 residues. From germline, CDR1 is SGHTA and CDR2 FQGNSA. V was clipped by 3 bases and J by 6 bases, with 15 bases between them. CDR3 nucleotide sequence: TGTGCCAGCAGCTTGCGGAGTACCGAGGGAAACATTCAGTACTTC. This gives the protein CASSLRSTEGNIQYF.

This clone was seen more than once but under ten times. The V call is TRBV28, the J call TRBJ2-7; D not certain. The CDR3 consists of 12 residues. V was shortened by 3 bases and J by 3 bases, with 6 bases between the two germline ends. The germline gives CDR1 MDHEN, CDR2 SYDVKM. CDR3 region: CASSFRYYEQYF. The CDR3 nucleotides are TGTGCCAGCAGTTTCAGGTACTACGAGCAGTACTTC.

The chain has TRBV7-5 and TRBJ1-2; TRBD1, as called in the table, went unchecked against the DNA. TRBV7-5 represents a pseudogene. The CDR3 is 15 amino acids. Written as DNA, the CDR3 is TGTGTCAGAAGCGCCCCGACAGGGCTTAACTATGGCTACACCTTC. It encodes CVRSAPTGLNYGYTF.

J is TRBJ1-5 and V is TRBV7-2, with TRBD1 as a possible D gene (5 bases). CDR1 is SGHTA, CDR2 FQGNSA, per germline. V lost 5 bases and J 5 bases, leaving 10 bases between the germline ends. There are 13 residues in the CDR3. Here the CDR3 DNA reads TGTGCCAGCAGCCCCACAGGTGATCAGCCCCAGCATTTT. It encodes CASSPTGDQPQHF. The full variable domain, with the rest looked up from reference TRBV7-2 and TRBJ1-5, is GAGVSQSPSNKVTEKGKDVELRCDPISGHTALYWYRQSLGQGLEFLIYFQGNSAPDKSGLPSDRFSAERTGGSVSTLTIQRTQQEDSAVYLCASSPTGDQPQHFGDGTRLSIL.

This chain uses TRBV7-5 with TRBJ2-2; the DNA was not compared with TRBD2, the D call given in the table. TRBV7-5 is a documented pseudogene. The CDR3 length is 15 residues. DNA of the CDR3: TGTGTCAGAAGCTTAAGCTATTCGAACACCGGGGAGCTGTTTTTT. Encoded protein: CVRSLSYSNTGELFF.

The CDR3 DNA follows: TGTGCCAGCAGCGGAGACGGGCGGGCGGATCTAGATACGCAGTATTTT. Its translation is CASSGDGRADLDTQYF. The genes are TRBV9 and TRBJ2-3, with D possibly being TRBD2 (5 bases). V gave up 3 bases and J gave up 5 bases, with 19 bases separating them. CDR3 length: 16 amino acids. CDR1 is SGDLS and CDR2 is YYNGEE in the germline V gene.

Concerning this clone: At one boundary the junction diverges from the germline segment, which might be a read error. The V call is TRBV30, the J call TRBJ1-1; possibly TRBD1 for D (5 bases). Germline CDR1 and CDR2: GTSNPN and SVGIG (reference sequence). This CDR3 spans 11 amino acids. This chain's CDR3 is CAWRWRALGAF. CDR3 DNA: TGTGCCTGGAGGTGGAGAGCCCTCGGGGCTTTT. The full variable domain, in which reference TRBV30 and TRBJ1-1 provide the parts outside the CDR3, is SQTIHQWPATLVQPVGSPLSLECTVEGTSNPNLYWYRQAAGRGLQLLFYSVGIGQISSEVPQNLSASRPQDRQFILSSKKLLLSDSGFYLCAWRWRALGAFGQGTRLTVV.

CDR3 bases: TGTGCCAGCATTGGGACCTGGCAGTATGGCTACACCTTC. This codes for CASIGTWQYGYTF. The chain carries TRBV6-1 and TRBJ1-2; the D gene is possibly TRBD1 (5 bases). Deletions cut 7 bases from V and 5 bases from J, with 14 bases between. CDR3 size: 13 residues. Germline V gives CDR1 MNHNS, CDR2 SASEGT.

DNA for the CDR3: TGTGCCAGCAGCTCAAAACTAGCGGGAGCATGGAATGAGCAGTTCTTC. Protein: CASSSKLAGAWNEQFF. The chain uses TRBV9 and TRBJ2-1; 11 nucleotides line up with TRBD2. CDR3 size: 16 residues. Germline V CDR1 and CDR2: SGDLS, YYNGEE. V lost 4 bases and J lost 7; bases outside the gene matches: 10. Together with reference TRBV9 and TRBJ2-1, the CDR3 gives the full variable domain: DSGVTQTPKHLITATGQRVTLRCSPRSGDLSVYWYQQSLDQGLQFLIQYYNGEERAKGNILERFSAQQFPDLHSELNLSSLELGDSALYFCASSSKLAGAWNEQFFGPGTRLTVL.